One sample yielded the 26 T cell receptor beta chains listed below, sequenced in a study of T cell responses to AZD1222 COVID-19 vaccine. Produced via immunoSEQ multiplex PCR; TCRdb's table is partial and in-frame only. The table shows about 120,000 clones, with about 86% occurring only once. Source: peripheral blood, taken on day 0 of AZD1222 vaccination. These receptors were taken from an adult in good health.

This clone was seen once. The chain links TRBV7-9 to TRBJ1-1; D uncertain. The germline V gene has CDR1 SEHNR and CDR2 FQNEAQ (reference sequence). With 6 bases removed from V and 0 bases from J, the gap between germline ends came to 8 bases. This CDR3 is 13 amino acids long. In DNA, the CDR3 is TGTGCCAGCAGTCGGACGGTGAACACTGAAGCTTTCTTT. Encoded protein: CASSRTVNTEAFF.

The J gene is TRBJ1-4, the V gene TRBV29-1, with 8 nucleotides matching TRBD1. CDR1 is SQVTM and CDR2 is ANQGSEA in the germline V gene. This CDR3 is 14 amino acids long. J was trimmed by 4 bases and V by 6 bases; bases with no gene match: 7. The CDR3 spells CSVEWTGHNEKLFF. CDR3 bases: TGCAGCGTCGAATGGACAGGGCATAATGAAAAACTGTTTTTT.

The genes are TRBV29-1 and TRBJ1-3; D gene uncertain. Germline loops: CDR1 SQVTM, CDR2 ANQGSEA. Deletions cut 7 bases from V and 0 bases from J, with 10 bases between. This CDR3 region has 13 residues. The CDR3 nucleotides are TGCAGCGCCGGGTCCAGCTCTGGAAACACCATATATTTT. It translates to CSAGSSSGNTIYF.

This chain joins TRBV2 and TRBJ2-1, with 7 bases lining up with TRBD1. The CDR3 totals 17 residues. Germline V gene lookup returns CDR1 SNHLY and CDR2 FYNNEI. The ends lost 6 bases at V and 3 bases at J; junction bases unmatched: 14. For the CDR3, the DNA is TGTGCCAGCAGCCCCCAGGCCCCCAGGGGGTACTACAATGAGCAGTTCTTC. It codes for CASSPQAPRGYYNEQFF.

The chain carries TRBV7-9 and TRBJ2-1; D ambiguous. With 5 bases removed from V and 8 bases from J, the gap between germline ends came to 10 bases. Germline V CDR1 and CDR2: SEHNR, FQNEAQ (reference sequence). The CDR3 runs to 12 residues. The CDR3 loop reads CASSLSGYEQFF. CDR3 DNA sequence: TGTGCCAGCAGCCTGTCTGGATATGAGCAGTTCTTC.

This rearrangement joins TRBV4-3 to TRBJ2-1, with 10 bases aligning to TRBD2. The germline V gene encodes CDR1 LGHNA and CDR2 YSLEER. This CDR3 is built from 15 residues. Trimming took 8 bases from V and 5 from J; bases not matched to a gene: 9. Here the CDR3 DNA reads TGCGCCAGCCCCGGGGGGGGACTAGCGAACAATGAGCAGTTCTTC. This translates into CASPGGGLANNEQFF.

V usage is TRBV14 and J usage is TRBJ1-2, with D uncertain. CDR1 is SGHDN and CDR2 is FVKESK in the germline V gene. Between the trimmed V and J ends, which lost 0 bases and 1 base, there was a span of 9 bases. This CDR3 spans 15 amino acids. DNA for the CDR3: TGTGCCAGCAGCCAAGATCTGGGGAATAACTATGGCTACACCTTC. Protein: CASSQDLGNNYGYTF.

This clone came up a few times. The J gene is TRBJ2-2, the V gene TRBV28; the D gene is possibly TRBD1 (6 bases). The V end lost 5 bases, the J end lost 4 bases, and 11 bases lay between the germline ends. Germline loops: CDR1 MDHEN, CDR2 SYDVKM. The CDR3 runs to 14 residues. The CDR3 loop is CASSLQGITGELFF. The CDR3 DNA follows: TGTGCCAGCAGTCTACAGGGAATCACCGGGGAGCTGTTTTTT. The full variable domain, in which reference TRBV28 and TRBJ2-2 provide the parts outside the CDR3, is DVKVTQSSRYLVKRTGEKVFLECVQDMDHENMFWYRQDPGLGLRLIYFSYDVKMKEKGDIPEGYSVSREKKERFSLILESASTNQTSMYLCASSLQGITGELFFGEGSRLTVL.

This clone has just a few counts. This sequence joins TRBV4-1 and TRBJ1-1, with TRBD1 as a possible D gene (6 bases). The CDR3 runs to 16 residues. V gave up 0 bases and J gave up 4 bases, with 15 bases separating them. Germline V lookup: CDR1 MGHRA, CDR2 YSYEKL. CDR3 loop: CASSQEVAGAFTEAFF. The CDR3, as DNA: TGCGCCAGCAGCCAAGAGGTGGCGGGGGCTTTCACTGAAGCTTTCTTT.

The DNA for the CDR3 is TGCAGCGTCACTTCCGGGACAGATTACACCGGGGAGCTGTTTTTT. Translation gives CSVTSGTDYTGELFF. This rearrangement joins TRBV29-1 to TRBJ2-2; 7 bases map to TRBD1. V shed 6 bases, J shed 3 bases, and the junction held 10 bases outside the gene matches. The CDR3 is made up of 15 amino acids. The germline CDR1 and CDR2 sequences are SQVTM and ANQGSEA.

The chain is built from TRBV28 and TRBJ1-3; D not resolved. CDR1 and CDR2 (germline): MDHEN, SYDVKM. The CDR3 loop spans 14 amino acids. The V end lost 6 bases, the J end lost 7 bases, and 16 bases lay between the germline ends. In DNA form, the CDR3 reads TGTGCCAGCAGCCAATCAGCCGGAGGGAACACCATATATTTT. Its translation: CASSQSAGGNTIYF. Filled out from reference TRBV28 and TRBJ1-3, the complete variable domain reads DVKVTQSSRYLVKRTGEKVFLECVQDMDHENMFWYRQDPGLGLRLIYFSYDVKMKEKGDIPEGYSVSREKKERFSLILESASTNQTSMYLCASSQSAGGNTIYFGEGSWLTVV.

The genes are TRBV5-1 and TRBJ2-7; 8 bases map to TRBD1. V lost 0 bases, J lost 5 bases, and 10 bases stayed unmatched. The CDR3 loop spans 16 amino acids. CDR1 and CDR2 (germline): SGHRS, YFSETQ. CDR3 DNA: TGCGCCAGCAGCTTGGAAGGGGGACAGGAGAATCACGAGCAGTACTTC. Amino acids: CASSLEGGQENHEQYF.

The gene calls are TRBV28 and TRBJ2-1; TRBD2 matches 7 bases. This CDR3 region has 15 residues. CDR1 is MDHEN and CDR2 is SYDVKM in the germline V gene. Unmatched junction bases numbered 13, after V lost 5 bases and J lost 9 bases. The CDR3 is CASSGGGLSVPEQFF. For the CDR3, the DNA is TGTGCCAGCAGTGGGGGGGGACTAAGCGTGCCTGAGCAGTTCTTC. Using reference TRBV28 and TRBJ2-1 for the parts outside the CDR3, the full variable domain is DVKVTQSSRYLVKRTGEKVFLECVQDMDHENMFWYRQDPGLGLRLIYFSYDVKMKEKGDIPEGYSVSREKKERFSLILESASTNQTSMYLCASSGGGLSVPEQFFGPGTRLTVL.

This chain links TRBV19 with TRBJ2-2; D is perhaps TRBD1 (6 bases). Germline V lookup: CDR1 LNHDA, CDR2 SQIVND (reference sequence). The CDR3 is made up of 15 amino acids. The germline V and J ends were trimmed by 1 base and 6 bases, with 12 bases remaining between them. CDR3 loop: CASSIGGKGAGELFF. In nucleotides, the CDR3 is TGTGCCAGTAGTATAGGGGGAAAGGGGGCCGGGGAGCTGTTTTTT. Supplemented by reference TRBV19 and TRBJ2-2, the full variable domain reads DGGITQSPKYLFRKEGQNVTLSCEQNLNHDAMYWYRQDPGQGLRLIYYSQIVNDFQKGDIAEGYSVSREKKESFPLTVTSAQKNPTAFYLCASSIGGKGAGELFFGEGSRLTVL.

This chain joins TRBV6-5 and TRBJ1-1; D remains unclear. Germline CDR1 is MNHEY and CDR2 is SVGAGI. The ends were cut back, 8 bases at V and 3 bases at J, with 16 bases in the middle. The CDR3 spans 14 residues. The CDR3 region has the DNA TGTGCCAGCGGATCCGTCGGGTTCTACACTGAAGCTTTCTTT. Translation: CASGSVGFYTEAFF.

The chain combines TRBV18 with TRBJ1-5; D not certain. This CDR3 has 14 amino acids. CDR1 is KGHSH, CDR2 LQKENI, per germline. Trimming shortened V by 5 bases and J by 0 bases, and 8 bases separated the two germline ends. CDR3 DNA sequence: TGTGCCAGCTCATCGAGGGATAGCAATCAGCCCCAGCATTTT. Protein sequence: CASSSRDSNQPQHF.

The chain recombines TRBV5-4 with TRBJ2-2; D remains unclear. Trimming removed 0 bases from V and 0 bases from J, with 6 bases in between. The CDR3 is 15 residues long. From germline, CDR1 is SGHNT and CDR2 YYREEE (reference sequence). The CDR3 is CASSLALANTGELFF. The CDR3 DNA reads TGTGCCAGCAGCTTGGCCCTAGCGAACACCGGGGAGCTGTTTTTT.

V is TRBV11-2 and J is TRBJ1-2, with TRBD1 identical over 7 bases. CDR1 and CDR2 (germline): SGHAT, FQNNGV. With V trimmed by 4 bases and J by 3 bases, 8 bases remained unmatched. This CDR3 is 15 amino acids long. As DNA, the CDR3 is TGTGCCAGCAGCTCTCGAGACAGGGTAGACTATGGCTACACCTTC. Residues: CASSSRDRVDYGYTF.

Comments on this clone: This CDR3 is also generated by other DNA sequences in the sample. The CDR3 here is CASRGGASEKLFF. CDR3 nucleotide sequence: TGTGCCAGTAGAGGGGGCGCGAGTGAAAAACTGTTTTTT. The genes are TRBV28 and TRBJ1-4, with 7 bases identical to TRBD1. V shed 9 bases and J 7 bases; nucleotides not matched to a gene: 8. This CDR3 is 13 amino acids long. Germline V gene lookup returns CDR1 MDHEN and CDR2 SYDVKM.

The V and J genes are TRBV7-8 and TRBJ1-3, with D uncertain. V was cut by 6 bases and J by 2 bases, with 11 bases left in between. CDR3 length: 14 amino acids. Germline V gene sequence: CDR1 SGHVS, CDR2 FQNEAQ. The CDR3 nucleotides read TGTGCCAGCAGGGCGGAGGGCACTGGAAACACCATATATTTT. This encodes CASRAEGTGNTIYF.

This clone has more than one count but fewer than ten. This chain joins TRBV2 and TRBJ1-2; D gene uncertain. Germline V gene lookup returns CDR1 SNHLY and CDR2 FYNNEI. Trimming shortened V by 4 bases and J by 5 bases, and 8 bases separated the two germline ends. The CDR3 is made up of 12 amino acids. The CDR3: CASSASLYGYTF. CDR3 nucleotides: TGTGCCAGCAGTGCCAGCCTTTATGGCTACACCTTC.

V gene TRBV27 combines with J gene TRBJ2-7, with TRBD2 identical over 14 bases. The ends lost 2 bases at V and 3 bases at J; junction bases unmatched: 3. The CDR3 runs to 16 residues. Germline-derived CDR1 and CDR2 are MNHEY and SMNVEV (reference sequence). Written as DNA, the CDR3 is TGTGCCAGCAGTTTACTCGGGACTAGCGGGAGCTACGAGCAGTACTTC. Translating it yields CASSLLGTSGSYEQYF.

There are many counts of this clone. This sequence joins TRBV5-5 and TRBJ1-5; unclear D gene. The V end was cut by 4 bases, the J end by 3 bases, with 14 bases between. Per the germline V gene, CDR1 is SGHKS and CDR2 is YYEKEE (reference sequence). The CDR3 is 15 residues long. The chain's CDR3 is CASSTASELNQPQHF. The CDR3 DNA is TGTGCCAGCAGCACGGCTTCCGAACTCAATCAGCCCCAGCATTTT.

The chain combines TRBV29-1 with TRBJ2-1, with 12 bases fitting TRBD2. Germline-derived CDR1 and CDR2 are SQVTM and ANQGSEA. The V segment lost 3 bases and the J segment 7 bases; nucleotides outside the gene matches: 22. The CDR3 extends over 20 amino acids. The CDR3 sequence: CSVEQTGSGASGRALNEQFF. CDR3 DNA: TGCAGCGTTGAGCAGACAGGGAGCGGGGCTAGCGGGAGGGCCTTAAATGAGCAGTTCTTC.

J is TRBJ1-4 and V is TRBV24-1, with TRBD1 matching over 12 bases. Unmatched junction bases numbered 1, after V lost 4 bases and J lost 5 bases. Per germline, CDR1 KGHDR and CDR2 SFDVKD. This CDR3 region has 15 residues. CDR3 region: CATSEGQGANEKLFF. CDR3 DNA sequence: TGTGCCACCAGTGAGGGACAGGGGGCGAATGAAAAACTGTTTTTT.

The rearrangement joins TRBV19 to TRBJ1-5, with 8 bases fitting TRBD1. The germline gives CDR1 LNHDA, CDR2 SQIVND (reference sequence). The CDR3 has 16 residues. J was trimmed by 9 bases and V by 3 bases; bases with no gene match: 13. CDR3 in DNA: TGTGCCAGTAGTATGGCAGGGGGCGGATTTGGTACGCCCCAGCATTTT. The encoded protein is CASSMAGGGFGTPQHF.